This TCR beta chain was retrieved from a study of blood T cell repertoires in COVID-19. Study context: The origin of the acute and convalescent COVID-19 samples was the United States, Italy and Spain. In each case, the material was cDNA or gDNA derived from T cells, B-cell-depleted T cells, or PBMCs.

Seattle enrolled patients during active infection and tracked them longitudinally. CDR3 length: 18 amino acids. Trimming at V came to 2 bases and at J to 4 bases, leaving 13 bases not matched to a gene. Per germline, CDR1 SGHDT and CDR2 YYEEEE. In the original workflow: Nucleated cell counts were estimated from reference gene primer amplification. Profiling relied on immunoSEQ multiplex PCR, and the TCRdb table lists in-frame clones only, not all of them. That table furnishes V, J and clone size, whereas the DNA furnished D and trimming. The table has 250,000 to 300,000 clones, about 88% seen once; the top ten hold about 11%. This clone turned up a few times.

This sequence joins TRBV5-6 and TRBJ2-4, with 9 nucleotides matching TRBD2. This TCR derives from a woman in her twenties or thirties with COVID-19, enrolled during active disease. What was sequenced was peripheral blood. The CDR3: CASSFQTTGTSPKNIQYF. The CDR3 nucleotides are TGTGCCAGCAGCTTCCAAACAACCGGGACTAGCCCAAAAAACATTCAGTACTTC.